This record covers a single T cell receptor (beta chain). In the original analysis: Amplifying reference gene primers gave estimates of nucleated cell counts. This table comes from immunoSEQ multiplex PCR, and its TCRdb copy is limited to in-frame clones, with some not included. The V and J calls and clone size are taken from that table; D and trimming were inferred from the DNA. The table records about 180,000 clones, 75% to 90% of them present only once. The source of the sample is a study of blood T cell repertoires in COVID-19. Those who participated ranged in age from roughly 18 to 89 years and resided in approximately 26 US areas. Germline loops: CDR1 MNHNS, CDR2 SASEGT. Trimming took off 4 bases at V and 1 base at J, with 20 bases between the two ends. This CDR3 has 19 residues.

Sequencing used PBMCs or T cells enriched from blood (not recorded which). The receptor was isolated from a man aged 35 to 55 who had recovered from COVID-19. The gene calls are TRBV6-1 and TRBJ2-6, with D tentatively TRBD1 (5 bases). In DNA, the CDR3 is TGTGCCAGCAGTGTAACACCAAGGGGCGGACAATCTGGGGCCAACGTCCTGACTTTC. Amino acids: CASSVTPRGGQSGANVLTF.